This TCR beta chain was retrieved from a study of a mutant IDH1 vaccine in newly diagnosed glioma. As for the study in general: Vaccinations were initiated 4-6 weeks following radiotherapy alone, or were given together with temozolomide cycles. Study results and limitations: Any relationship between pseudoprogression and changes in top peripheral T cell clonotypes seemed absent.

The sample's time point: week 11, during vaccination. The content of each vaccine dose was 300 ug of mutant IDH1 20-mer peptide, and topical imiquimod accompanied it. Clones were read by immunoSEQ multiplex PCR, and TCRdb kept only the in-frame ones, dropping some. In the table there are some 60,000 clones, 84% of which are singletons. The CDR3 totals 15 residues. Germline V gene data show CDR1 as MGHRA and CDR2 as YSYEKL. V lost 5 bases and J 0 bases, leaving 12 bases between the germline ends. In its sample, this clone was seen a few times. Its antigen is undetermined. The receptor was isolated from a man aged 30 to 45 with glioma. The chain carries TRBV4-1 and TRBJ2-3; D ambiguous. The input for sequencing was PBMCs, taken from a glioma patient whose treatment included an IDH1 peptide vaccine. CDR3 amino acids: CASSYDGSSTDTQYF. The DNA for the CDR3 is TGCGCCAGCAGCTACGACGGATCTAGCACAGATACGCAGTATTTT.